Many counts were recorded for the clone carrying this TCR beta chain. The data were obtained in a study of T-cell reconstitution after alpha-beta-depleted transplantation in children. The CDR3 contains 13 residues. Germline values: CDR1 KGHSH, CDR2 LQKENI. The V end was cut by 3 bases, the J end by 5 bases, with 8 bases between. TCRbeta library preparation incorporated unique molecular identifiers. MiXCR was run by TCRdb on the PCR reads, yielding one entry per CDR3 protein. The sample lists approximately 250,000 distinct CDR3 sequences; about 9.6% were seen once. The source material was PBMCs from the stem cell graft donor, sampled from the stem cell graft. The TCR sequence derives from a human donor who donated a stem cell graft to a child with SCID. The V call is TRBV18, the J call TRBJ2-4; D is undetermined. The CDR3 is CASSPPNENIQYF. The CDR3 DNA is TGTGCCAGCTCACCGCCAAACGAAAACATTCAGTACTTC.